This record concerns one TCR beta chain sequence. This record comes from a study of patients and donors after allogeneic stem cell transplantation. CDR3 length: 12 residues. Germline CDR1 is SEHNR and CDR2 is FQNEAQ (reference sequence). With 5 bases clipped from V and 11 bases from J, the junction kept 8 bases outside the gene matches. Using its own MiXCR run on the RT-PCR reads, TCRdb lists one record per CDR3 protein. The sample includes hundreds of thousands of distinct CDR3 sequences, roughly 17% of them seen just once. The sequencing input was blood, either unsorted or a sorted T cell fraction (not recorded which). This TCR was sampled from a human donor who was either an allogeneic HSCT recipient or a stem cell or donor lymphocyte infusion donor (not recorded which). It is not recorded whose cells these are; they may come from a transplant donor. The rearrangement uses TRBV7-9 and TRBJ1-1; TRBD1 matches at 7 bases. In DNA form, the CDR3 reads TGTGCCAGCAGCCCTAGGACAGGCGGCGCTTTCTTT. It is translated as CASSPRTGGAFF.